The source of this TCR beta chain is a study of T cells in Graves' hyperthyroidism and ophthalmopathy. Turning to the study itself: Once the initial diagnosis was made, peripheral blood was obtained before any treatment.

Researchers took RNA transcripts and amplified the TCR beta CDR3 regions from them. First-round RT-PCR of the TCR CDR3 relied on the HTBI primer set. Each CDR3 protein is one row after TCRdb ran MiXCR on the multiplex PCR reads. The sample has approximately 600,000 distinct CDR3 sequences, roughly 14% seen once; the top ten hold about 4%. This clonotype was seen a few times. Germline V CDR1 and CDR2: MDHEN, SYDVKM. The CDR3 totals 13 residues. Deletions cut 9 bases from V and 5 bases from J, with 13 bases between. Clinicians diagnosed patients from clinical symptoms, serum thyroxine and TRAb, thyroid ultrasound and orbital computed tomography.

The chain carries TRBV28 and TRBJ2-2; D gene uncertain. The clonotype was recovered from a woman aged 40 to 49 with Graves' ophthalmopathy. Sequenced sample: blood. The CDR3 DNA reads TGTGCCAGTACCTCCAAGAGGACCGGGGAGCTGTTTTTT. This encodes CASTSKRTGELFF.